Listed below are T cell receptor beta chains from one sample, sequenced in a study of identical twins. TCRdb reprocessed the 5' RACE reads with MiXCR, giving one entry per CDR3 protein. The sample holds about 200,000 distinct CDR3 sequences, 5.5% to 7.5% seen once. The same data also went into a second study, on T cells expressing NK-cell markers.

Sequenced: CD8+ T cells sorted from blood. The origin of the receptors is a young woman in good health. The CDR3 runs from the conserved cysteine through the conserved F or W. Fields, in order: clone size, V gene, D gene, J gene, CDR3 protein, CDR3 DNA. A D gene is named only where the DNA matches it firmly. Clone size is shown for a subset of rows, as once, few, many or a class of expanded clone.

few	TRBV5-6	TRBD1	TRBJ2-3	CASAGGDSDTQYF	TGTGCCAGCGCAGGGGGAGATTCAGATACGCAGTATTTT
few	TRBV12-5	.	TRBJ1-2	CASGLGSANYGYTF	TGTGCTAGTGGTTTAGGATCAGCTAACTATGGCTACACCTTC
many	TRBV6-2/TRBV6-3	.	TRBJ2-1	CASIDSGNEQFF	TGTGCCAGCATCGACTCTGGCAATGAGCAGTTCTTC
few	TRBV6-2/TRBV6-3	.	TRBJ1-1	CASGTNTEAFF	TGTGCCAGCGGAACGAACACTGAAGCTTTCTTT
few	TRBV19	.	TRBJ1-2	CASSILGKEDFYGYTF	TGTGCCAGTAGTATCCTTGGAAAAGAGGATTTTTATGGCTACACCTTC
many	TRBV20-1	.	TRBJ1-1	CSATPLLKGEAFF	TGCAGTGCCACCCCCTTACTGAAGGGTGAAGCTTTCTTT
many	TRBV20-1	TRBD2	TRBJ2-1	CSANGLAVYNEQFF	TGCAGTGCAAACGGACTAGCGGTCTACAATGAGCAGTTCTTC
.	TRBV2	.	TRBJ2-7	CASNRGDTSPEQYF	TGTGCCAGCAACAGAGGTGATACCTCCCCGGAGCAGTACTTC
.	TRBV11-2	.	TRBJ1-1	CASNGAREAFF	TGTGCCAGCAACGGGGCCCGAGAAGCTTTCTTT
many	TRBV3-1	.	TRBJ2-3	CASSQEERGADTQYF	TGTGCCAGCAGCCAAGAAGAGAGGGGGGCAGATACGCAGTATTTT
few	TRBV5-1	.	TRBJ1-1	CASRQGGYMNTEAFF	TGCGCCAGCAGACAGGGCGGTTATATGAACACTGAAGCTTTCTTT
.	TRBV7-9	.	TRBJ2-3	CASKSDTQYF	TGTGCCAGCAAGTCTGATACGCAGTATTTT
many	TRBV4-3	.	TRBJ2-7	CASSPSDEGDQQYF	TGCGCCAGCAGCCCCTCAGACGAGGGGGACCAGCAGTACTTC
few	TRBV9	.	TRBJ2-5	CASSVRGSETQYF	TGTGCCAGCAGCGTCAGGGGTTCGGAGACCCAGTACTTC
.	TRBV6-5	TRBD2	TRBJ2-1	CASSFSAGDEQFF	TGTGCCAGCAGTTTTTCTGCGGGAGATGAGCAGTTCTTC
.	TRBV10-3	TRBD1	TRBJ1-2	CAITETGGYGYTF	TGTGCCATCACCGAGACAGGGGGCTATGGCTACACCTTC